A single sample is the source of the 18 T cell receptor beta chains below, sequenced in a study of cytomegalovirus exposure and HLA in healthy donors. It was with 60 Vbeta and 13 Jbeta primers that the PCR ran. TCRdb keeps only in-frame clones here, not all; method: immunoSEQ multiplex PCR. The sample has approximately 150,000 clones, 70% seen once. Sequencing was carried out using PBMCs. These receptors came from a man aged 18-30 years in good health and CMV-seropositive.

Notes on this clone: The same CDR3 arises from other DNA sequences in this sample as well. This chain connects TRBV7-2 to TRBJ2-1, with 10 bases identical to TRBD2. V lost 1 base, J lost 2 bases, and 2 bases stayed unmatched. This CDR3 is built from 16 residues. Germline lookup yields CDR1 SGHTA and CDR2 FQGNSA. The CDR3: CASSLGSGGAYNEQFF. As DNA, the CDR3 is TGTGCCAGCAGCTTAGGGAGCGGGGGGGCCTACAATGAGCAGTTCTTC.

This CDR3 reads CASRGLAGGQGLYEQYV. Here the CDR3 DNA reads TGTGCCAGCAGGGGACTAGCGGGGGGCCAGGGTCTCTACGAGCAGTACGTC. V gene TRBV28 combines with J gene TRBJ2-7; TRBD2 matches 15 bases. V lost 6 bases to trimming and J lost 3 bases; unmatched junction nucleotides: 9. The CDR3 consists of 17 residues. CDR1 is MDHEN, CDR2 SYDVKM, per germline.

The chain links TRBV5-4 to TRBJ1-3; D unresolved. Per the germline V gene, CDR1 is SGHNT and CDR2 is YYREEE (reference sequence). The CDR3 sequence is 15 residues long. Deletions cut 0 bases from V and 0 bases from J, with 7 bases between. The DNA of the CDR3 is TGTGCCAGCAGCTTGGGGAGAAGCTCTGGAAACACCATATATTTT. Its protein product is CASSLGRSSGNTIYF.

J is TRBJ1-1 and V is TRBV28; 7 nucleotides agree with TRBD1. The CDR3 extends over 13 amino acids. Germline CDR1 is MDHEN and CDR2 is SYDVKM. V lost 9 bases, J lost 1 base, and 5 bases stayed unmatched. The CDR3 region has the DNA TGTGCCAGTGGGACAGCCGAGAACACTGAAGCTTTCTTT. It translates to CASGTAENTEAFF.

The chain uses TRBV5-1 and TRBJ1-1; no clear D gene. The length of the CDR3 is 12 residues. The germline V and J ends were trimmed by 1 base and 3 bases, with 4 bases remaining between them. CDR1 is SGHRS and CDR2 is YFSETQ in the germline V gene. This CDR3 is CASSLRDTEAFF. In DNA form, the CDR3 reads TGCGCCAGCAGCTTGCGGGACACTGAAGCTTTCTTT.

This clone has only a few counts. This rearrangement joins TRBV6-5 to TRBJ1-4; D not certain. Germline V CDR1 and CDR2: MNHEY, SVGAGI. The CDR3 length is 13 residues. The V end lost 5 bases, the J end lost 2 bases, and 6 bases lay between the germline ends. This chain's CDR3 is CASSVTTNEKLFF. The CDR3 bases are TGTGCCAGCAGTGTCACTACTAATGAAAAACTGTTTTTT.

The chain uses TRBV5-1 and TRBJ2-6, with D tentatively TRBD2 (5 bases). This CDR3 is built from 15 residues. Germline V gene lookup returns CDR1 SGHRS and CDR2 YFSETQ. Between the trimmed V and J ends, which lost 0 bases and 2 bases, there was a span of 6 bases. In DNA form, the CDR3 reads TGCGCCAGCAGCTTGGCCGGGACTGGGGCCAACGTCCTGACTTTC. Its translation is CASSLAGTGANVLTF.

V usage is TRBV30 and J usage is TRBJ1-1; D unclear. The germline CDR1 and CDR2 sequences are GTSNPN and SVGIG (reference sequence). V was trimmed by 3 bases and J by 2 bases, leaving 4 bases between them. CDR3 length: 11 residues. The CDR3 nucleotides read TGTGCCTGGAGACAAAACACTGAAGCTTTCTTT. This gives the protein CAWRQNTEAFF.

This chain joins TRBV6-1 and TRBJ1-5; D perhaps matches TRBD1 (6 bases). The CDR3 spans 17 residues. Germline lookup yields CDR1 MNHNS and CDR2 SASEGT. V lost 2 bases to trimming and J lost 5 bases, with 19 bases between them. The CDR3, as DNA: TGTGCCAGCAGTGAACGGACAGACACCTGGGGAGATCAGCCCCAGCATTTT. Its translation is CASSERTDTWGDQPQHF.

V usage is TRBV27 and J usage is TRBJ1-1, with a weak D call TRBD1 (6 bases). The CDR3 loop spans 14 amino acids. V was trimmed by 7 bases and J by 4 bases, leaving 16 bases between them. Per the germline V gene, CDR1 is MNHEY and CDR2 is SMNVEV (reference sequence). CDR3 DNA: TGTGCCAGCAACGCCGGGGGGCTGAGCACTGAAGCTTTCTTT. Amino acid sequence: CASNAGGLSTEAFF.

This clone appeared once. The CDR3 nucleotides read TGTGCCAGCAGTCGGGGCTATGGCTACACCTTC. Translating it yields CASSRGYGYTF. This rearrangement joins TRBV6-4 to TRBJ1-2, with D hard to call. The V end was cut by 5 bases, the J end by 4 bases, with 5 bases between. CDR3 size: 11 residues. Germline V CDR1 and CDR2: MRHNA, SNTAGT.

The chain couples TRBV7-8 to TRBJ1-6; 7 nucleotides align to TRBD1. V lost 2 bases, J lost 0 bases, and 1 base stayed unmatched. This CDR3 is 16 amino acids long. Germline lookup yields CDR1 SGHVS and CDR2 FQNEAQ. The DNA for the CDR3 is TGTGCCAGCAGCTTAAACAGGGGCTCCTATAATTCACCCCTCCACTTT. Amino acid sequence: CASSLNRGSYNSPLHF.

The V gene is TRBV5-1, the J gene TRBJ1-1; perhaps TRBD1 as D (6 bases). This CDR3 region has 13 residues. Germline values: CDR1 SGHRS, CDR2 YFSETQ. The germline V and J ends were trimmed by 7 bases and 3 bases, with 13 bases remaining between them. The CDR3: CASQQGIDTEAFF. The DNA of the CDR3 is TGCGCCAGCCAACAGGGTATAGACACTGAAGCTTTCTTT.

The genes are TRBV7-8 and TRBJ1-1; 8 positions agree with TRBD1. V lost 1 base and J lost 11; bases outside the gene matches: 9. CDR3 length: 14 amino acids. CDR1 and CDR2 from the germline V gene are SGHVS and FQNEAQ. The CDR3 reads CASSLGTGTPGAFF. As DNA, the CDR3 is TGTGCCAGCAGCTTAGGGACAGGGACTCCTGGGGCTTTCTTT.

The chain is built from TRBV5-1 and TRBJ1-1, with 9 positions matching TRBD1. CDR1 SGHRS and CDR2 YFSETQ come from the germline V gene. The CDR3 is made up of 17 amino acids. Trimming at V came to 0 bases and at J to 7 bases, leaving 13 bases not matched to a gene. CDR3 region: CASSLDRDRVRSGEAFF. The CDR3 DNA follows: TGCGCCAGCAGCTTGGACCGGGACAGGGTCCGTTCAGGTGAAGCTTTCTTT.

This sequence joins TRBV28 and TRBJ2-5; D remains unclear. Germline CDR1 MDHEN, CDR2 SYDVKM. The length of the CDR3 is 11 residues. V gave up 2 bases and J gave up 4 bases, with 2 bases separating them. In DNA, the CDR3 is TGTGCCAGCAGTTTACTAGAGACCCAGTACTTC. It specifies CASSLLETQYF.

This clone was recorded a few times. CDR3 sequence (DNA): TGTGCCAGTGCTACAGGAACTAGCCCTATAGGCTACACCTTC. Protein: CASATGTSPIGYTF. The chain couples TRBV19 to TRBJ1-2; tentative D call: TRBD1 (5 bases). The CDR3 contains 14 residues. V was shortened by 8 bases and J by 8 bases, with 21 bases between the two germline ends. Germline V CDR1 and CDR2: LNHDA, SQIVND (reference sequence). Full variable domain (missing parts from reference TRBV19 and TRBJ1-2): DGGITQSPKYLFRKEGQNVTLSCEQNLNHDAMYWYRQDPGQGLRLIYYSQIVNDFQKGDIAEGYSVSREKKESFPLTVTSAQKNPTAFYLCASATGTSPIGYTFGSGTRLTVV.

The chain employs TRBV19 and TRBJ2-1, with a tentative D call TRBD2 (6 bases). Trimming took 6 bases from V and 3 from J, leaving 15 bases between them. CDR1 and CDR2 from the germline V gene are LNHDA and SQIVND (reference sequence). The CDR3 is 15 amino acids. The CDR3 region is CASRLGGSSYNEQFF. The CDR3 DNA is TGTGCCAGTAGGCTTGGGGGGAGTAGCTACAATGAGCAGTTCTTC. Full variable domain (rest looked up from reference TRBV19 and TRBJ2-1): DGGITQSPKYLFRKEGQNVTLSCEQNLNHDAMYWYRQDPGQGLRLIYYSQIVNDFQKGDIAEGYSVSREKKESFPLTVTSAQKNPTAFYLCASRLGGSSYNEQFFGPGTRLTVL.